What follows are 23 T cell receptor beta chains derived from one specimen sequenced in a study of patients and donors after allogeneic stem cell transplantation. TCRdb reprocessed the RT-PCR reads via MiXCR and lists one record per CDR3 protein. The profile covers over 350,000 distinct CDR3 sequences, with 16% appearing a single time and around 7.2% taken by the ten largest. Sequencing was carried out using blood, either unsorted or a sorted T cell fraction (not recorded which). These receptor sequences come from a human donor who was either an allogeneic HSCT recipient or a stem cell or donor lymphocyte infusion donor (not recorded which). It is not recorded whose cells these are; they may come from a transplant donor.

This clonotype was counted between two and nine times. This chain connects TRBV12-3 or TRBV12-4 to TRBJ2-3, with D hard to call. The V end was cut by 3 bases, the J end by 1 base, with 11 bases between. The CDR3 runs 15 residues. This CDR3 reads CASSFDRACTDTQYF. In DNA, the CDR3 is TGTGCCAGCAGTTTCGACCGGGCATGCACAGATACGCAGTATTTT.

The genes are TRBV5-1 and TRBJ2-2, with D perhaps matching TRBD1 (5 bases). CDR3 size: 17 residues. The germline V gene has CDR1 SGHRS and CDR2 YFSETQ. V lost 2 bases, J lost 6 bases, and 20 bases lay in between. Written as DNA, the CDR3 is TGCGCCAGCAGCTTCCGCCGGCACTCTCAGGGCGCCGGGGAGCTGTTTTTT. The encoded protein is CASSFRRHSQGAGELFF. Variable domain in full (rest from reference TRBV5-1 and TRBJ2-2): KAGVTQTPRYLIKTRGQQVTLSCSPISGHRSVSWYQQTPGQGLQFLFEYFSETQRNKGNFPGRFSGRQFSNSRSEMNVSTLELGDSALYLCASSFRRHSQGAGELFFGEGSRLTVL.

V usage is TRBV3-1 and J usage is TRBJ2-2, with D uncertain. V lost 1 base and J 6 bases, leaving 15 bases between the germline ends. The CDR3 consists of 16 residues. CDR1 and CDR2 from the germline V gene are LGHDT and YNNKEL (reference sequence). This CDR3 is CASSQVVPSFPGELFF. CDR3 DNA: TGTGCCAGCAGCCAAGTCGTCCCGAGCTTCCCCGGGGAGCTGTTTTTT.

V and J are TRBV2 and TRBJ2-7, with TRBD2 matching 11 bases. The V gene end was trimmed by 6 bases and the J gene end by 5 bases; junction bases not matched to a gene: 6. CDR1 SNHLY and CDR2 FYNNEI come from the germline V gene. The CDR3 is 14 amino acids. The CDR3 nucleotides are TGTGCCAGCAGCTCGGGACTAGCGGTACACGAGCAGTACTTC. Its translation is CASSSGLAVHEQYF.

The J gene is TRBJ2-5, the V gene TRBV7-3, with 7 bases identical to TRBD2. The CDR3 runs to 15 residues. The V gene's germline CDR1 is SGHTA and CDR2 FQGTGA. With V trimmed by 5 bases and J by 2 bases, 8 bases remained unmatched. The CDR3 DNA reads as TGTGCCAGCAGCCCAAATTCGGGGGGTCAAGAGACCCAGTACTTC. Amino acid sequence: CASSPNSGGQETQYF.

This clonotype was seen a handful of times. The J gene is TRBJ2-6, the V gene TRBV24-1, with D possibly being TRBD2 (5 bases). Germline loops: CDR1 KGHDR, CDR2 SFDVKD. The V end was cut by 3 bases, the J end by 0 bases, with 8 bases between. CDR3 length: 16 residues. CDR3: CATSDARGSGANVLTF. The CDR3 bases are TGTGCCACCAGTGATGCCCGGGGCTCTGGGGCCAACGTCCTGACTTTC.

The DNA for the CDR3 is TGTGCCAGCAATGTCGGAGCGGGCATCTCCTACAATGAGCAGTTCTTC. Its translation is CASNVGAGISYNEQFF. The chain combines TRBV11-2 with TRBJ2-1, with D possibly being TRBD2 (6 bases). The CDR3 covers 16 residues. V lost 7 bases, J lost 0 bases, and 16 bases lay in between. The V gene's germline CDR1 is SGHAT and CDR2 FQNNGV.

This clonotype occurred a few times. The chain links TRBV29-1 to TRBJ2-2; the match to TRBD2 covers 10 bases. V trimming: 1 base; J trimming: 4 bases; junction bases outside the gene matches: 15. CDR1 is SQVTM and CDR2 is ANQGSEA in the germline V gene. This CDR3 region has 19 residues. The CDR3 sequence: CSVEARDVRLAGVTGELFF. DNA of the CDR3: TGCAGCGTTGAAGCTCGGGACGTGCGACTAGCGGGCGTCACCGGGGAGCTGTTTTTT.

This chain links TRBV27 with TRBJ2-7, with 8 bases fitting TRBD1. CDR1 is MNHEY, CDR2 SMNVEV, per germline (reference sequence). With V trimmed by 1 base and J by 3 bases, 8 bases remained unmatched. The CDR3 spans 16 residues. This CDR3 reads CASSLFFVGQGYEQYF. The CDR3, as DNA: TGTGCCAGCAGTTTATTCTTCGTCGGACAGGGCTACGAGCAGTACTTC.

This clonotype showed up just a few times. J is TRBJ1-2 and V is TRBV7-3; D might be TRBD1 (5 bases). Trimming cost V 1 base and J 5 bases, with 17 bases left between them. The CDR3 contains 16 residues. CDR1 and CDR2 (germline): SGHTA, FQGTGA. CDR3 protein: CASSLSFSRQPYGYTF. CDR3 nucleotides: TGTGCCAGCAGCTTAAGCTTCTCCCGACAGCCTTATGGCTACACCTTC.

This chain connects TRBV7-3 to TRBJ2-1, with 8 bases aligning to TRBD2. The CDR3 spans 19 residues. V lost 5 bases and J lost 0; bases outside the gene matches: 15. Germline V CDR1 and CDR2: SGHTA, FQGTGA. CDR3 sequence: CASSTPGTSSRSSYNEQFF. CDR3 sequence (DNA): TGTGCCAGCAGCACCCCCGGGACTAGTTCCCGATCCTCCTACAATGAGCAGTTCTTC.

V usage is TRBV21-1 and J usage is TRBJ2-2; the D call in the table, TRBD2, was not verified against the DNA. TRBV21-1 is a pseudogene locus. This CDR3 region has 15 residues. The CDR3 sequence: CASSGSPTNTGELFF. The CDR3 region has the DNA TGTGCCAGCAGCGGGAGTCCTACGAACACCGGGGAGCTGTTTTTT.

This clonotype was seen a handful of times. The V and J genes are TRBV9 and TRBJ2-5; the D gene is possibly TRBD2 (6 bases). Germline CDR1 and CDR2: SGDLS and YYNGEE. V was trimmed by 0 bases and J by 1 base, leaving 7 bases between them. CDR3 length equals 14 residues. CDR3 in amino acids: CASSVAGLQETQYF. The CDR3 nucleotides read TGTGCCAGCAGCGTAGCGGGACTCCAAGAGACCCAGTACTTC.

A few counts support this clonotype. The chain combines TRBV2 with TRBJ1-1, with D perhaps TRBD1 (5 bases). This CDR3 spans 17 amino acids. CDR1 is SNHLY and CDR2 is FYNNEI in the germline V gene. CDR3 in amino acids: CAYHRGARGAMNTEAFF. CDR3 nucleotides: TGTGCGTACCACAGAGGGGCAAGGGGCGCTATGAACACTGAAGCTTTCTTT.

This clonotype was seen a few times. The rearrangement uses TRBV7-2 and TRBJ1-1; D might be TRBD1 (6 bases). Germline V gene data show CDR1 as SGHTA and CDR2 as FQGNSA. The CDR3 spans 16 residues. Deletions cut 4 bases from V and 4 bases from J, with 19 bases between. CDR3 residues: CASSWGGRGRVTEAFF. DNA for the CDR3: TGTGCCAGCAGCTGGGGCGGTCGGGGGCGCGTCACTGAAGCTTTCTTT. Drawing the rest from reference TRBV7-2 and TRBJ1-1, the complete variable domain is GAGVSQSPSNKVTEKGKDVELRCDPISGHTALYWYRQSLGQGLEFLIYFQGNSAPDKSGLPSDRFSAERTGGSVSTLTIQRTQQEDSAVYLCASSWGGRGRVTEAFFGQGTRLTVV.

This clonotype turned up a few times. The rearrangement uses TRBV6-5 and TRBJ1-4; the D gene is possibly TRBD1 (5 bases). This CDR3 spans 12 amino acids. Trimming shortened V by 5 bases and J by 7 bases, and 8 bases separated the two germline ends. Germline V CDR1 and CDR2: MNHEY, SVGAGI. The chain's CDR3 is CASSAGSEKLFF. In DNA, the CDR3 is TGTGCCAGCAGTGCAGGGAGTGAAAAACTGTTTTTT.

The chain is built from TRBV5-1 and TRBJ2-5, with TRBD2 matching over 14 bases. The V gene's germline CDR1 is SGHRS and CDR2 YFSETQ. The CDR3 contains 17 residues. After removal of 4 bases from V and 1 base from J, the junction contained 6 bases not matched to a gene. CDR3 in amino acids: CASSRGLAGVSQETQYF. The CDR3 region has the DNA TGCGCCAGCAGCCGGGGACTAGCGGGAGTCTCCCAAGAGACCCAGTACTTC.

This clonotype was seen more than once but under ten times. V is TRBV20-1 and J is TRBJ1-1, with unresolved D. The CDR3 has 13 residues. Germline V CDR1 and CDR2: DFQATT, SNEGSKA (reference sequence). The CDR3 loop is CRARFSRSTEAFF. The DNA of the CDR3 is TGCAGGGCAAGGTTTTCCAGAAGCACTGAAGCTTTCTTT.

The J gene is TRBJ2-7, the V gene TRBV6-1; the D gene is possibly TRBD2 (6 bases). This CDR3 is built from 16 residues. CDR1 and CDR2 from the germline V gene are MNHNS and SASEGT. Trimming stripped 2 bases from V and 2 bases from J, with 16 bases between. In nucleotides, the CDR3 is TGTGCCAGCAGTGAACCTGGCAGGAGGGGTACCTACGAGCAGTACTTC. This sequence encodes CASSEPGRRGTYEQYF.

This clonotype was counted many times. The V and J genes are TRBV20-1 and TRBJ1-2, with 9 bases lining up with TRBD1. CDR3 length equals 13 residues. The J segment lost 4 bases and the V segment lost 4 bases, leaving 4 bases of the junction unmatched. CDR1 and CDR2 (germline): DFQATT, SNEGSKA (reference sequence). CDR3 sequence reads: CSAKTGGTYGYTF. The CDR3 bases are TGCAGTGCTAAGACAGGGGGGACCTATGGCTACACCTTC.

The rearrangement links TRBV2 to TRBJ1-5, with 8 positions matching TRBD1. V was pared by 5 bases and J by 6 bases, with 9 bases of the junction left unmatched. Germline CDR1 and CDR2: SNHLY and FYNNEI. The CDR3 contains 15 residues. For the CDR3, the DNA is TGTGCCAGCAGTAACCAGGGGGCGCAGGTTCAGCCCCAGCATTTT. Protein: CASSNQGAQVQPQHF.

This chain links TRBV10-3 with TRBJ1-2; 11 positions match TRBD1. The CDR3 covers 15 residues. From germline, CDR1 is ENHRY and CDR2 SYGVKD. J lost 7 bases, V lost 5 bases, and 9 bases had no gene match. CDR3 in DNA: TGTGCCATCAGTCTCGGGACAGGGGGATTTGGTGGCTACACCTTC. As protein: CAISLGTGGFGGYTF.

The V call is TRBV6-5, the J call TRBJ1-2; TRBD1 matches at 7 bases. Germline CDR1 is MNHEY and CDR2 is SVGAGI. The CDR3 is made up of 15 amino acids. The J segment lost 0 bases and the V segment lost 2 bases, leaving 3 bases of the junction unmatched. The CDR3 loop reads CASSYGTEANYGYTF. In nucleotides, the CDR3 is TGTGCCAGCAGTTACGGGACAGAAGCTAACTATGGCTACACCTTC.